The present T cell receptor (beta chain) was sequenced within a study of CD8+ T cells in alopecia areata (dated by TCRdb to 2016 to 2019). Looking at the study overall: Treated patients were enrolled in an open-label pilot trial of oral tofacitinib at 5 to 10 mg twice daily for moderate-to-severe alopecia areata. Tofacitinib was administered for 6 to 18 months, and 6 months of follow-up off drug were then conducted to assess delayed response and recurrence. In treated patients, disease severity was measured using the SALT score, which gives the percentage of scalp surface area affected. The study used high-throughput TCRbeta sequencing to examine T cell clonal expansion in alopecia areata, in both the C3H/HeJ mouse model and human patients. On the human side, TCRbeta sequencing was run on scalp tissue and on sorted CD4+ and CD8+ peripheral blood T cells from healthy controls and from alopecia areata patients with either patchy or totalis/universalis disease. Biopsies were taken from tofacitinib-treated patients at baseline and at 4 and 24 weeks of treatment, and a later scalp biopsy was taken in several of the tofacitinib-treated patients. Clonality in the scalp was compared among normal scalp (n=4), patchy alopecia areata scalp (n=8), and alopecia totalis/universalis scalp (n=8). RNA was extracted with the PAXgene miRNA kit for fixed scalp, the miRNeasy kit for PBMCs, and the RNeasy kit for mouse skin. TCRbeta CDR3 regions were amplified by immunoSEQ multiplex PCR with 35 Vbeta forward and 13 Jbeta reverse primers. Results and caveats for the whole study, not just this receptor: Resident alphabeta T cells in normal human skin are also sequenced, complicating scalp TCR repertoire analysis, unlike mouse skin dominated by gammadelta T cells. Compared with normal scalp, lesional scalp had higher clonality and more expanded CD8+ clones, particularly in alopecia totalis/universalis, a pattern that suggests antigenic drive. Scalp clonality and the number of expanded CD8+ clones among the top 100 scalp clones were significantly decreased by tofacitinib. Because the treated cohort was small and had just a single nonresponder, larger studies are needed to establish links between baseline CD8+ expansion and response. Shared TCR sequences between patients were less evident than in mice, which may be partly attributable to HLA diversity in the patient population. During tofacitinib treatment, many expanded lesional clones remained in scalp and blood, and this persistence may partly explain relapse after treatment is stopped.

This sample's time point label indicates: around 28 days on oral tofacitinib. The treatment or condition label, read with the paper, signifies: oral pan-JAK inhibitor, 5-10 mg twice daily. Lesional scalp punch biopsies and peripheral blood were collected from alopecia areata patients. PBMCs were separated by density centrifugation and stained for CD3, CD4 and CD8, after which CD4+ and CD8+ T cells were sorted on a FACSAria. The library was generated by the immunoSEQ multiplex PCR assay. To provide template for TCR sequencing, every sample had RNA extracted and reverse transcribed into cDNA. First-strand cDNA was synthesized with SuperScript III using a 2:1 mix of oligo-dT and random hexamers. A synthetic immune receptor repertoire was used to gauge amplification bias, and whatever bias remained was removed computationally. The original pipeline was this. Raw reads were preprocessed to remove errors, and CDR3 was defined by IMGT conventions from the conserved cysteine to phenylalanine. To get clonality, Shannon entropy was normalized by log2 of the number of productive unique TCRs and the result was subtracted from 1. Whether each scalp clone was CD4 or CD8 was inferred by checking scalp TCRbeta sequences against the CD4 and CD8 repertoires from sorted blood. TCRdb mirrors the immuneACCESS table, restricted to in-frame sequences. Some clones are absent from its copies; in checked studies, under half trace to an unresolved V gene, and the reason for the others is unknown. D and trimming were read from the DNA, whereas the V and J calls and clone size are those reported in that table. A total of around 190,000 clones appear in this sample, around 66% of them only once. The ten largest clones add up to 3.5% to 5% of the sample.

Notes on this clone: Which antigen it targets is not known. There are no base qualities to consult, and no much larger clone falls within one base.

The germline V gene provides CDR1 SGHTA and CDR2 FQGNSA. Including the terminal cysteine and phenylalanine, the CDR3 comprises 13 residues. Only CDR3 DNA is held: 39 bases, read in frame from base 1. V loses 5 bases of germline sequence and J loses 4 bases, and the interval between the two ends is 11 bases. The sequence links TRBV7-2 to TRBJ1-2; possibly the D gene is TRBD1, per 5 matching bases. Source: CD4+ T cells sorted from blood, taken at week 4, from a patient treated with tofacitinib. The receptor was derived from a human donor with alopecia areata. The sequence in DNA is TGTGCCAGCAGCATGGGACCCCGCTATGGCTACACCTTC. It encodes CASSMGPRYGYTF.